This T cell receptor beta chain was obtained from a study of cytomegalovirus exposure and HLA in healthy donors. The PCR employed 60 Vbeta primers together with 13 Jbeta primers. The protocol was immunoSEQ multiplex PCR, while the TCRdb copy is restricted to in-frame clones and leaves out a portion. Seen here are about 200,000 clones, roughly 86% observed once, and the top ten hold 3.4%. Study outcomes and limitations: In a later analysis, a genetic analysis reported fewer productive-TCR N-insertions in an Asian-associated ancestry cluster than the cohort average.

The CDR3 consists of 9 residues. This clone turned up a few times. Antigen: not known. The sequenced material came from PBMCs. This clonotype originated in a middle-aged man in good health and CMV-seropositive. The chain combines TRBV12-2 with TRBJ1-3; the table's D call, TRBD1, was not checked against the DNA. TRBV12-2 is marked as a pseudogene. The chain's CDR3 is CAGPNTIYF. CDR3 sequence (DNA): TGTGCAGGGCCCAACACCATATATTTT.